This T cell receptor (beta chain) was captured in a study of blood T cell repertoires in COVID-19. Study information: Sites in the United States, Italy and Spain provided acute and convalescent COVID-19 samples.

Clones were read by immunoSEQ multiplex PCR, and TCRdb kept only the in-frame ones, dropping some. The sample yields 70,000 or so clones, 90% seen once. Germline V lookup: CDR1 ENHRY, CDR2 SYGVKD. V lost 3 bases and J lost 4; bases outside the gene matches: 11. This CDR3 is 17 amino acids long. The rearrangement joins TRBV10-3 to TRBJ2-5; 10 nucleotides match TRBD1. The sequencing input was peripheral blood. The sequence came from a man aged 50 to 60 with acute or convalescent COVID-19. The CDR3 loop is CAISEGDRGPLLETQYF. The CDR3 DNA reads TGTGCCATCAGTGAAGGAGACAGGGGGCCTTTATTAGAGACCCAGTACTTC.